Given below is one TCR beta chain in context. Its target is not known. The nonmyeloablative bone marrow transplants came from related graft donors, with transient mixed chimerism. CD4+CD25+CD127- Tregs, CD4+CD25- non-Tregs, CD4 and CD8 cells were sorted. Clones were sequenced by immunoSEQ multiplex PCR, and TCRdb holds only the in-frame ones, with some missing. This table has about 52,000 clones, roughly nine tenths appearing once. The source of the sample is a study of Tregs in tolerant kidney transplant recipients. V shed 0 bases, J shed 7 bases, and the junction held 10 bases outside the gene matches. Germline CDR1 reads MNHEY; CDR2 reads SMNVEV (reference sequence). The CDR3 is 16 amino acids. Study conclusions and caveats: Expanding Tregs on activated donor B cells appeared to best identify donor-specific TCRbeta clones. Findings come from small patient numbers and require larger validation.

The input for sequencing was CD8+ T cells from blood (PBMCs), taken 24 months after the transplant. The origin of this receptor is a human patient who received a combined kidney and bone marrow transplant. Some T cells may possibly be graft donor cells. J is TRBJ2-7 and V is TRBV27; 9 bases are a match to TRBD1. The CDR3 reads CASSLSPGTGMWEQYF. The CDR3 DNA follows: TGTGCCAGCAGTTTATCACCCGGGACAGGGATGTGGGAGCAGTACTTC.